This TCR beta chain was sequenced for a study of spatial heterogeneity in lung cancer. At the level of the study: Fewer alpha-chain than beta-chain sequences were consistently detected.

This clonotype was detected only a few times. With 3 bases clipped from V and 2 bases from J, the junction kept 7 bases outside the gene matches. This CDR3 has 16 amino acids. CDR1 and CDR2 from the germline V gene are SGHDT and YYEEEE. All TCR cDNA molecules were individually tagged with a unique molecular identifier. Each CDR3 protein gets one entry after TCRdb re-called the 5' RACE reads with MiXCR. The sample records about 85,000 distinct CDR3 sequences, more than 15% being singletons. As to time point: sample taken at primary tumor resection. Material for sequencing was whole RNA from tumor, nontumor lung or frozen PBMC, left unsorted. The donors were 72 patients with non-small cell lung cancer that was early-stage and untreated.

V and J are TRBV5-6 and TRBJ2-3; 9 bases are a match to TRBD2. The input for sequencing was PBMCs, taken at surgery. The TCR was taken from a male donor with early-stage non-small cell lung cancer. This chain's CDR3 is CASSSFSGGLTDTQYF. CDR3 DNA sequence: TGTGCCAGCAGCTCCTTTAGCGGGGGACTCACAGATACGCAGTATTTT.